These T cell receptor beta chains were read from a single sample in a study of shared clonotypes between healthy human individuals. Assay: immunoSEQ multiplex PCR; the TCRdb copy retains only in-frame clones and omits some. The table has about 680,000 clones, 92% seen once; the top ten hold about a quarter. The sample was naive CD8+ T cells sorted from blood. These receptors were collected from a man aged 25-45 years in good health. Both conserved end residues are part of each CDR3. Fields, in order: CDR3 length, D gene, clone size, V gene, J gene, CDR3 DNA, CDR3 protein. The D gene is left open where the match is weak. Rows give clone size only sometimes, using once, few, many, or a class for an expanded clone.

>12|TRBD1|-|TRBV6-1|TRBJ2-7
TGTGCCAGCCGGGACAGTGTCTACGAGCAGTACTTC
CASRDSVYEQYF
>13|-|-|TRBV29-1|TRBJ2-2
TGCAGCGGGCACGAGCAGAACACCGGGGAGCTGTTTTTT
CSGHEQNTGELFF
>14|-|-|TRBV7-8|TRBJ1-4
TGTGCCAGCAGCCCCGGGGGGTATAATGAAAAACTGTTTTTT
CASSPGGYNEKLFF
>15|-|few|TRBV7-8|TRBJ2-7
TGTGCCAGCAGCTTACGCGCGGGGACCTTCTACGAGCAGTACTTC
CASSLRAGTFYEQYF
>15|-|-|TRBV28|TRBJ2-3
TGTGCCAGCAGTGAAGAGGGATCCAGCACAGATACGCAGTATTTT
CASSEEGSSTDTQYF
>15|-|-|TRBV5-4|TRBJ2-1
TGTGCCAGCAGCTCGTCCGGGGGCGGGTACAATGAGCAGTTCTTC
CASSSSGGGYNEQFF
>15|-|-|TRBV7-2|TRBJ2-7
TGTGCCAGCAGCTTCTCCCCGAGTCCAACCTACGAGCAGTACTTC
CASSFSPSPTYEQYF
>14|-|once|TRBV5-1|TRBJ2-7
TGCGCCAGCAGCTTTGGCAGTCTCGGCTACGAGCAGTACTTC
CASSFGSLGYEQYF
>13|-|-|TRBV11-2|TRBJ1-3
TGTGCCAGCAGAAACAGCTCTGGAAACACCATATATTTT
CASRNSSGNTIYF
>16|TRBD2|-|TRBV9|TRBJ2-7
TGTGCCAGCAGCCCTCTTGGGACTAGCGGCTCCTACGAGCAGTACTTC
CASSPLGTSGSYEQYF
>14|-|-|TRBV14|TRBJ2-7
TGTGCCAGCTGCACCGGGACCGATTCCTACGAGCAGTACTTC
CASCTGTDSYEQYF
>16|-|-|TRBV28|TRBJ2-5
TGTGCCAGCAGTCCAAACCCCCGAACAGTCCGGGAGACCCAGTACTTC
CASSPNPRTVRETQYF
>18|TRBD2|-|TRBV28|TRBJ2-2
TGTGCCAGCTACCGACGAGGACTAGCGGAAGTGAACACCGGGGAGCTGTTTTTT
CASYRRGLAEVNTGELFF
>14|-|-|TRBV29-1|TRBJ2-3
TGCAGCGTGCCCAGGAGCCTGGGCACAGATACGCAGTATTTT
CSVPRSLGTDTQYF
>16|TRBD2|-|TRBV5-1|TRBJ2-7
TGCGCCAGCAGGGAAACTAGCGGCCTCAACTCCTACGAGCAGTACTTC
CASRETSGLNSYEQYF
>11|-|few|TRBV29-1|TRBJ2-7
TGCAGCGTTGAAGAGGATGGAAAGCAGTACTTC
CSVEEDGKQYF
>11|-|-|TRBV5-4|TRBJ1-1
TGTGCCAGCAGCTCCTACACTGAAGCTTTCTTT
CASSSYTEAFF
>14|TRBD1|-|TRBV11-2|TRBJ1-2
TGTGCCAGCAGTAACAGGGGGCGGGACTATGGCTACACCTTC
CASSNRGRDYGYTF
>15|-|-|TRBV5-1|TRBJ2-7
TGCGCCAGCAGCTTGGGACTTCACAGGGACTACGAGCAGTACTTC
CASSLGLHRDYEQYF
>19|-|-|TRBV4-3|TRBJ2-6
TGCGCCAGCAGCCAAGATCCGCTAAGAGGGGTATCTGGGGCCAACGTCCTGACTTTC
CASSQDPLRGVSGANVLTF
>14|-|-|TRBV19|TRBJ2-5
TGTGCCAGTAGTATAGTCGGCCAGGGAGAGACCCAGTACTTC
CASSIVGQGETQYF
>16|-|once|TRBV9|TRBJ2-1
TGTGCCAGCAGCGTAAGAGAGGAGGGATTCCACAATGAGCAGTTCTTC
CASSVREEGFHNEQFF
>13|-|few|TRBV28|TRBJ2-2
TGTGCCAGCAGTTTACTAAACACCGGGGAGCTGTTTTTT
CASSLLNTGELFF
>14|-|-|TRBV18|TRBJ2-7
TGTGCCAGCTCACCAGTAGAGCGACCCTACGAGCAGTACTTC
CASSPVERPYEQYF
>11|-|-|TRBV18|TRBJ2-7
TGTGCCAGCTCGGAAGTGGACGAGCAGTACTTC
CASSEVDEQYF
>14|-|once|TRBV7-2|TRBJ2-7
TGTGCCAGCAGCAGACCTCGGGACCCATACGAGCAGTACTTC
CASSRPRDPYEQYF
>17|-|-|TRBV7-2|TRBJ2-1
TGTGCCAGCAGCGTAAACAGGGGACTATTGACTAATAATGAGCAGTTCTTC
CASSVNRGLLTNNEQFF
>18|TRBD2|-|TRBV11-2|TRBJ2-7
TGTGCCAGCAGCTTAGACTCCATTGGGGCGGGAGGGCCCTACGAGCAGTACTTC
CASSLDSIGAGGPYEQYF
>16|-|-|TRBV27|TRBJ1-4
TGTGCCAGCAGTTTAATATTCGGACATGAGGATGAAAAACTGTTTTTT
CASSLIFGHEDEKLFF
>12|-|-|TRBV7-9|TRBJ1-1
TGTGCCAGCAGCTGGAGGAACACTGAAGCTTTCTTT
CASSWRNTEAFF
>15|-|-|TRBV4-1|TRBJ2-2
TGCGCCAGCAGCCAAGCGGGAGTCGGCACCGGGGAGCTGTTTTTT
CASSQAGVGTGELFF
>15|TRBD2|-|TRBV4-2|TRBJ2-5
TGTGCCAGCAGCCCACTAGCGGGAGGACAAGAGACCCAGTACTTC
CASSPLAGGQETQYF
>14|TRBD2|once|TRBV7-8|TRBJ2-7
TGTGCCAGCAGCTCACTAGCGGGAGTTTTTGAGCAGTACTTC
CASSSLAGVFEQYF
>15|TRBD2|-|TRBV9|TRBJ2-1
TGTGCCAGCAGCGCGACTAGCGGAATGTACAATGAGCAGTTCTTC
CASSATSGMYNEQFF
>18|-|-|TRBV7-8|TRBJ1-3
TGTGCCAGCGGCCCGACGACGATGCCAGACCTACCAGGAAACACCATATATTTT
CASGPTTMPDLPGNTIYF
>17|-|-|TRBV4-3|TRBJ1-2
TGCGCCAGCAGCCAAGGGATGGTGGGGGGGCTGAGGAATGGCTACACCTTC
CASSQGMVGGLRNGYTF
>15|-|-|TRBV6-1|TRBJ2-7
TGTGCCAGCAGTGCCGGCTTCTTAGCGAACTACGAGCAGTACTTC
CASSAGFLANYEQYF
>14|-|-|TRBV10-1|TRBJ2-1
TGCGCCAGCAGTGAGTCGGAGGGGTGGAATGAGCAGTTCTTC
CASSESEGWNEQFF
>14|-|-|TRBV9|TRBJ1-3
TGTGCCAGCAGCGCAAACAGGGATGGAAACACCATATATTTT
CASSANRDGNTIYF
>14|-|-|TRBV4-1|TRBJ2-7
TGCGCCAGCAGCCAGGGAGGTCAGCTCTACGAGCAGTACTTC
CASSQGGQLYEQYF
>16|TRBD2|-|TRBV7-6|TRBJ2-7
TGTGCCAGCAGCTTAGCTGCGCTAGCGGTATCCTACGAGCAGTACTTC
CASSLAALAVSYEQYF
>16|TRBD1|-|TRBV5-6|TRBJ1-1
TGTGCCAGCAGCTTGGGACCACAGGGGATGAACACTGAAGCTTTCTTT
CASSLGPQGMNTEAFF
>13|-|-|TRBV7-9|TRBJ2-2
TGTGCCAGCAGCCAACTAGTGTCCGGGGAGCTGTTTTTT
CASSQLVSGELFF
>13|-|-|TRBV7-9|TRBJ2-5
TGTGCCAGCATCCGGAGGGCCGAAGAGACCCAGTACTTC
CASIRRAEETQYF
>16|-|-|TRBV27|TRBJ2-7
TGTGCCAGCAGTTCACCCTCCAGGGAGAAGGGGTACGAGCAGTACTTC
CASSSPSREKGYEQYF
>13|-|-|TRBV18|TRBJ1-4
TGTGCCAGCTCACCCGGGGTACGGGAAAAACTGTTTTTT
CASSPGVREKLFF
>16|-|-|TRBV10-3|TRBJ2-5
TGTGCCATCAGTGAGTCGACTATCGAGTCAGAAGAGACCCAGTACTTC
CAISESTIESEETQYF
>12|-|-|TRBV5-1|TRBJ2-2
TGCGCCAGCAGCGCGAACACCGGGGAGCTGTTTTTT
CASSANTGELFF
>15|TRBD1|few|TRBV2|TRBJ1-5
TGTGCCAGCAGTGAACAGGGGGCGACAGGTCAGCCCCAGCATTTT
CASSEQGATGQPQHF
>17|TRBD1|-|TRBV9|TRBJ2-1
TGTGCCAGCAGCTTATCAGGGGTAGGGGGCGACTACAATGAGCAGTTCTTC
CASSLSGVGGDYNEQFF
>16|TRBD1|-|TRBV7-2|TRBJ2-7
TGTGCCAGCAGCTTAGGTGGGACAGGGCGGGGGTACGAGCAGTACTTC
CASSLGGTGRGYEQYF